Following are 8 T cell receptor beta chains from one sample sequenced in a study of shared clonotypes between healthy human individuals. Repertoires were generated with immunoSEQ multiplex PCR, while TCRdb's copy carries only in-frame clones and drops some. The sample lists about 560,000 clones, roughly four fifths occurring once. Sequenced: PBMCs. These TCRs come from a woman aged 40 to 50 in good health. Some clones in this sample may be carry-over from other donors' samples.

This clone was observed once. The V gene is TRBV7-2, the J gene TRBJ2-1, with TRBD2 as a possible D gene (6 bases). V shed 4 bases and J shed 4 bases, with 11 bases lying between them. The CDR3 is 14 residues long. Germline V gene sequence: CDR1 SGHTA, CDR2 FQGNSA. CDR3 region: CASSSGLLYNEQFF. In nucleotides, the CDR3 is TGTGCCAGCAGCTCCGGACTATTATACAATGAGCAGTTCTTC. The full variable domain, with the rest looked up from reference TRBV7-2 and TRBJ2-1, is GAGVSQSPSNKVTEKGKDVELRCDPISGHTALYWYRQSLGQGLEFLIYFQGNSAPDKSGLPSDRFSAERTGGSVSTLTIQRTQQEDSAVYLCASSSGLLYNEQFFGPGTRLTVL.

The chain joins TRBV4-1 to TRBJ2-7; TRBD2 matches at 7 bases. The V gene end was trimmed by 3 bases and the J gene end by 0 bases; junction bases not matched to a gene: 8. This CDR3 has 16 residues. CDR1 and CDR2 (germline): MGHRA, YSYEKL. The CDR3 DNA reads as TGCGCCAGCAGCCATCCTTCACTAGCGCGCTCCTACGAGCAGTACTTC. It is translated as CASSHPSLARSYEQYF.

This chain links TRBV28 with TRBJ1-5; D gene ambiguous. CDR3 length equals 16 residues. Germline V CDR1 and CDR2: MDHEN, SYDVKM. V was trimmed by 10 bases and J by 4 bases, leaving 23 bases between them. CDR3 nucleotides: TGTGCCATCGGAAATTCACGGACGGGTCGGAATCAGCCCCAGCATTTT. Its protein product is CAIGNSRTGRNQPQHF.

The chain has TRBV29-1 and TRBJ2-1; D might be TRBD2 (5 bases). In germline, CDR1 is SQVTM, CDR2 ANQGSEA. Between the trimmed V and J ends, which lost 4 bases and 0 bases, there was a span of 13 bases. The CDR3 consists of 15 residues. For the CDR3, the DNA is TGCAGCGTTGGCGTCGGACTGAGCTCCTACAATGAGCAGTTCTTC. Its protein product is CSVGVGLSSYNEQFF.

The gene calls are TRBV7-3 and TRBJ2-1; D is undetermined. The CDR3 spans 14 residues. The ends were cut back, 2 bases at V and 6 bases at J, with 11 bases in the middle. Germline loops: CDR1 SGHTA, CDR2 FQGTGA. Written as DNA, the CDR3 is TGTGCCAGCAGCTTAGGTCAGTACAGCAATGAGCAGTTCTTC. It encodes CASSLGQYSNEQFF.

The CDR3 region has the DNA TGTGCCAGCAGCTTAGTGGGCAGCGACTTACGTGAGCAGTACTTC. It encodes CASSLVGSDLREQYF. The chain uses TRBV7-8 and TRBJ2-7; no firm D call. Germline CDR1 SGHVS, CDR2 FQNEAQ. V lost 1 base and J 7 bases, leaving 17 bases between the germline ends. This CDR3 contains 15 residues. The full variable domain, its missing parts supplied by reference TRBV7-8 and TRBJ2-7, is GAGVSQSPRYKVAKRGQDVALRCDPISGHVSLFWYQQALGQGPEFLTYFQNEAQLDKSGLPSDRFFAERPEGSVSTLKIQRTQQEDSAVYLCASSLVGSDLREQYFGPGTRLTVT.

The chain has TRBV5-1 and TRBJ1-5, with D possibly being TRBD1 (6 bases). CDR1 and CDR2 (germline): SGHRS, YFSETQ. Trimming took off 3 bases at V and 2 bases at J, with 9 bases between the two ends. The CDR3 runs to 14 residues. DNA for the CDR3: TGCGCCAGCAGCTGGGGGGGCGGCAATCAGCCCCAGCATTTT. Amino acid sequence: CASSWGGGNQPQHF.

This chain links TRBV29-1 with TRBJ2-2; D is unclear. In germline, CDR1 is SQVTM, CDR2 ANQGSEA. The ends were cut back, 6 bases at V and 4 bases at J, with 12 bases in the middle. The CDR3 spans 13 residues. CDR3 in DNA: TGCAGCGTCACTATAACCGGCACCGGGGAGCTGTTTTTT. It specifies CSVTITGTGELFF.